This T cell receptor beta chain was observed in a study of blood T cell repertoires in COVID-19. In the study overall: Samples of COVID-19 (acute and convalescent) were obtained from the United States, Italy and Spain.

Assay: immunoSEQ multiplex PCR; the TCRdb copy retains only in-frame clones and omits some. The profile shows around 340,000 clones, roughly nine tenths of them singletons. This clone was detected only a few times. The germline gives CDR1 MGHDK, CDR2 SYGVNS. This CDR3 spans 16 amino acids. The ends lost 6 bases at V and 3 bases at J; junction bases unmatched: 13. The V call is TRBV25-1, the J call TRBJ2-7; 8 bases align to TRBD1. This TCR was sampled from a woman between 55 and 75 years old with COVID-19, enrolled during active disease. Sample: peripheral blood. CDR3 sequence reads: CASRGLGQGANYEQYF. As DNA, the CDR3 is TGTGCCAGCAGAGGTTTAGGGCAGGGGGCTAACTACGAGCAGTACTTC.